Shown below are 5 T cell receptor beta chains from a single sample sequenced in a study of blood T cell repertoires in COVID-19. The repertoire was sequenced with immunoSEQ multiplex PCR; TCRdb's copy has only in-frame clones and lacks some. The table lists a few hundred thousand clones, about 91% of them singletons. The sequencing input was peripheral blood. These receptors were collected from a woman in her 50s with COVID-19, enrolled during active disease.

The chain is built from TRBV5-4 and TRBJ2-1, with D possibly matching TRBD1 (7 bases). The CDR3 is 15 amino acids. Germline CDR1 SGHNT, CDR2 YYREEE (reference sequence). V lost 4 bases to trimming and J lost 1 base, with 12 bases between them. The CDR3 DNA follows: TGTGCCAGCAGCCCGGGGGACAGATCCTACAATGAGCAGTTCTTC. Protein: CASSPGDRSYNEQFF.

The rearrangement links TRBV27 to TRBJ2-7; 9 bases are shared with TRBD1. Germline V gene data show CDR1 as MNHEY and CDR2 as SMNVEV (reference sequence). J was trimmed by 3 bases and V by 0 bases; bases with no gene match: 3. There are 15 residues in the CDR3. The CDR3 loop reads CASSLSGQGFYEQYF. CDR3 bases: TGTGCCAGCAGTTTATCGGGACAGGGATTCTACGAGCAGTACTTC.

The chain uses TRBV30 and TRBJ2-3; TRBD1 is a possible D gene (5 bases). V was shortened by 2 bases and J by 3 bases, with 18 bases between the two germline ends. This CDR3 has 16 amino acids. Per germline, CDR1 GTSNPN and CDR2 SVGIG (reference sequence). The CDR3 DNA reads as TGTGCCTGGAGTACCATCACAGGCACCCAAACAGATACGCAGTATTTT. Its protein product is CAWSTITGTQTDTQYF.

The gene calls are TRBV4-1 and TRBJ1-4; unclear D gene. V was pared by 0 bases and J by 7 bases, with 15 bases between. Germline V gene lookup returns CDR1 MGHRA and CDR2 YSYEKL. The CDR3 runs to 16 residues. This CDR3 is CASSQERRGLGEKLFF. CDR3 DNA: TGCGCCAGCAGCCAAGAACGAAGAGGGCTGGGTGAAAAACTGTTTTTT.

This chain joins TRBV4-1 and TRBJ2-2; tentatively, D is TRBD2 (5 bases). The CDR3 contains 16 residues. The germline gives CDR1 MGHRA, CDR2 YSYEKL. V was pared by 1 base and J by 7 bases, with 16 bases between. Here the CDR3 reads CASSQASSRADGELFF. Written as DNA, the CDR3 is TGCGCCAGCAGCCAAGCTTCATCGAGGGCGGACGGGGAGCTGTTTTTT.